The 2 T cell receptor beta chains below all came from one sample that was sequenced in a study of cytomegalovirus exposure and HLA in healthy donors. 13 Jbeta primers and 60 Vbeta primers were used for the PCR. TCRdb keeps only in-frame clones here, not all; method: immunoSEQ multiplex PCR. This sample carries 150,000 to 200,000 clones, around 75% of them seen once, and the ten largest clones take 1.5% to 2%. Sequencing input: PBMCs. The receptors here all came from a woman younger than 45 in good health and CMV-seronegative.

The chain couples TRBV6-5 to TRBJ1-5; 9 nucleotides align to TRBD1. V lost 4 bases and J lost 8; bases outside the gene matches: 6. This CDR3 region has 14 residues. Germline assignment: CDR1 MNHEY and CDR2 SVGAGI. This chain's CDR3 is CASSSTGGWEPQHF. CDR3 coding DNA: TGTGCCAGCAGTTCTACAGGGGGCTGGGAGCCCCAGCATTTT.

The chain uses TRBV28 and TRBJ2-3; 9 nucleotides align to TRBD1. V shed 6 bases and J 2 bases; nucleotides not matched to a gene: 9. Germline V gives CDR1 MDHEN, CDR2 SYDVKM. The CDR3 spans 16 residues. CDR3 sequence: CASSGIGTGNTDTQYF. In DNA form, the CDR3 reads TGTGCCAGCAGCGGGATCGGGACAGGGAACACAGATACGCAGTATTTT.